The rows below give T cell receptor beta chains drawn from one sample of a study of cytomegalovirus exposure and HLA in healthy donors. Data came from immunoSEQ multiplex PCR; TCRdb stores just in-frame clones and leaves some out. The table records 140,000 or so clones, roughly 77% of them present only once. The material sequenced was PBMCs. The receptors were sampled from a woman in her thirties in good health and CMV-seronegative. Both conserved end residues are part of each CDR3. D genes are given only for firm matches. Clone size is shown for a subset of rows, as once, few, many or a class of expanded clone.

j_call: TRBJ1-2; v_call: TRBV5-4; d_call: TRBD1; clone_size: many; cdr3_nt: TGTGCCAGCAGCCCACAGGGGGATGGCTACACCTTC; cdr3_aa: CASSPQGDGYTF
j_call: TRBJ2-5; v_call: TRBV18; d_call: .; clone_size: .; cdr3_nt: TGTGCCAGCTCACCACCGAATCTGGACAAGGGGGAGACCCAGTACTTC; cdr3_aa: CASSPPNLDKGETQYF
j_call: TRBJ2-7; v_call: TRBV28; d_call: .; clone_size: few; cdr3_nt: TGTGCCAGCAGCCCACCGTCGGCGAGGGTCCCCCTCAGCTCCTACGAGCAGTACTTC; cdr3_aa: CASSPPSARVPLSSYEQYF
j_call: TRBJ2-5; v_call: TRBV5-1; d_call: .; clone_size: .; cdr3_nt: TGCGCCAGCAGCTTCGGGGGAGAGACCCAGTACTTC; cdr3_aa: CASSFGGETQYF
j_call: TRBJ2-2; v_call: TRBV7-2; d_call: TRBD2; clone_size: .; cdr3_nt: TGTGCCAGCAGCTTAGACCCGGGACTAGCAAGCACCGGGGAGCTGTTTTTT; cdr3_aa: CASSLDPGLASTGELFF
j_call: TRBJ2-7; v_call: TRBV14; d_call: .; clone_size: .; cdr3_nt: TGTGCCAGCAGCCTTGGACTCTTATACGAGCAGTACTTC; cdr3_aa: CASSLGLLYEQYF
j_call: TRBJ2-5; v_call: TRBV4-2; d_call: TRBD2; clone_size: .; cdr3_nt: TGTGCCAGCAGCCAAGATTATGGACTAGCGGGAGGCCTAATAGAGACCCAGTACTTC; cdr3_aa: CASSQDYGLAGGLIETQYF
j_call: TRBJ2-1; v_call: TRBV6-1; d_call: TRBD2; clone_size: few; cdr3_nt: TGTGCCAGCAGTGCCGGGACTAGGTCCTACAATGAGCAGTTCTTC; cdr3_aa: CASSAGTRSYNEQFF
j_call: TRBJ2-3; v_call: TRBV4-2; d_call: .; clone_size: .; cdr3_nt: TGTGCCAGCAGCCCCTCTGGCGGGACCGCCCAAGATACGCAGTATTTT; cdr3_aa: CASSPSGGTAQDTQYF
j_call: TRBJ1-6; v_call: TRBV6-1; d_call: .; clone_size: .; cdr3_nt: TGTGCCAGCAGGCCCGTAGACAGGAACGATTCACCCCTCCACTTT; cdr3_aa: CASRPVDRNDSPLHF
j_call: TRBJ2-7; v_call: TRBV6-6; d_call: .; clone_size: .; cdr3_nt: TGTGCCAGCAGGTTTCTGGGCGCTACCTACGAGCAGTACTTC; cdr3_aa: CASRFLGATYEQYF
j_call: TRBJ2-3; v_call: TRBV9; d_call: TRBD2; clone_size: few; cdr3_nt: TGTGCCAGCAGCGTAGCGGGAGGGGGTTCGGATACGCAGTATTTT; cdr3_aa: CASSVAGGGSDTQYF
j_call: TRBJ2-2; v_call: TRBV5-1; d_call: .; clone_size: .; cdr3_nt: TGCGCCAGCAGCCGAGGAGGGTACAACACCGGGGAGCTGTTTTTT; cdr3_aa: CASSRGGYNTGELFF
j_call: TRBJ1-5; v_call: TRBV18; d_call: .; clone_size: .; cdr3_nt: TGTGCCAGCTCAGCCGAGGGACAAGATCAGCCCCAGCATTTT; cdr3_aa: CASSAEGQDQPQHF
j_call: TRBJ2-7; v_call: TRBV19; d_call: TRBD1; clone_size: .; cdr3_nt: TGTGCCAGTAGTTTCGACAGGGGTTCGTACGAGCAGTACTTC; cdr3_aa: CASSFDRGSYEQYF
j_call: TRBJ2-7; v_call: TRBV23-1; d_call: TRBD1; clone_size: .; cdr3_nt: TGCGCCAGCAGTCAATCTGTTGGACAGGGTCGTTACGAGCAGTACTTC; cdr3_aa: CASSQSVGQGRYEQYF
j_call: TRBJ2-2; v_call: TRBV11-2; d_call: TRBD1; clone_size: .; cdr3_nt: TGTGCCAGCAGCCCTTATGAGGGACAGGGGGCCGGGGAGCTGTTTTTT; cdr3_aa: CASSPYEGQGAGELFF
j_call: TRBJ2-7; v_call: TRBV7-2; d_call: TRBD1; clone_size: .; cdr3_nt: TGTGCCAGCAGCTTCCCGACAGGGGGCGAGCAGTACTTC; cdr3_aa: CASSFPTGGEQYF
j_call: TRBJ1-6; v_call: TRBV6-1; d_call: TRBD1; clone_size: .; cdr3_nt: TGTGCCAGCATTATAACAGGGGGAAATTCACCCCTCCACTTT; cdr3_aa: CASIITGGNSPLHF
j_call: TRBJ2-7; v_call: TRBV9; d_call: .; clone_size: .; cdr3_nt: TGTGCCAGCAGCGTATCCCCGCAGGGAGGCTACGAGCAGTACTTC; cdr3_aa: CASSVSPQGGYEQYF
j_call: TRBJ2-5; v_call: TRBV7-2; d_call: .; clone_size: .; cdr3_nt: TGTGCCAGCAGCCTGTATGAGACCCAGTACTTC; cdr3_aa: CASSLYETQYF
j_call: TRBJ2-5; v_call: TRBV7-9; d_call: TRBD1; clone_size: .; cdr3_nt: TGTGCCAGCAGCCTCGGGACAGTTGGGCAAGAGACCCAGTACTTC; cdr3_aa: CASSLGTVGQETQYF
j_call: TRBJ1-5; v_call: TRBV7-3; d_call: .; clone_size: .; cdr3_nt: TGTGCCAGCAGCGAAAACCAGGGCGAGCCCCAGCATTTT; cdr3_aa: CASSENQGEPQHF
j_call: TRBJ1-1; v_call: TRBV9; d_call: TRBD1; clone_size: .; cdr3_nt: TGTGCCAGCAGCGCAAGAGGGGGACAGTCCCCAACCCTGAACCCTCGTGAAGCTTTCTTT; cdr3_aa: CASSARGGQSPTLNPREAFF
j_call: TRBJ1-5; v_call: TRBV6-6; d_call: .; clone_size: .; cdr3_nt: TGTGCCGGCACCCCGGGGGATAGGAATCAGCCCCAGCATTTT; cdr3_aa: CAGTPGDRNQPQHF
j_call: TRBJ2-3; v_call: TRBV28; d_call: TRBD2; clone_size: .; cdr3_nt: TGTGCCAGCAGGCCCCAGTATGAGGTTGCGGGGGGAGACTCTCACACAGATACGCAGTATTTT; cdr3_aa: CASRPQYEVAGGDSHTDTQYF
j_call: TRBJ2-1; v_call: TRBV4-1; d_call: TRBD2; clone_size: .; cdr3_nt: TGCGCCAGCAGCCAAGTCTACCTAGCGGCTGACAATGAGCAGTTCTTC; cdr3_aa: CASSQVYLAADNEQFF
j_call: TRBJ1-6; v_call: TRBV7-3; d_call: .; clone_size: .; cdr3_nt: TGTGCCAGCAGCCCCCAATCCCCAGGGCGGGGTTCACCCCTCCACTTT; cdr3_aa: CASSPQSPGRGSPLHF
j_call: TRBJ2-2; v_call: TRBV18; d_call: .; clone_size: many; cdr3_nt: TGTGCCAGCTCGACGACACCGAACACCGGGGAGCTGTTTTTT; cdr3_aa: CASSTTPNTGELFF
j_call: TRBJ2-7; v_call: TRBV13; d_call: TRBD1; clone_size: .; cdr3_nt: TGTGCCAGCAGCCTCGGGACAGGGGTTCCCTACGAGCAGTACTTC; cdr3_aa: CASSLGTGVPYEQYF
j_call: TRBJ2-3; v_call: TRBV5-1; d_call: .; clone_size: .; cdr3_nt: TGCGCCAGCAGCTTGGTCGGCACAGATACGCAGTATTTT; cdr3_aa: CASSLVGTDTQYF
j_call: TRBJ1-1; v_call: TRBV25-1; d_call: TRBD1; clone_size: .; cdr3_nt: TGTGCCAGCAGTGAATACAATGACAGGGTCGCTGAAGCTTTCTTT; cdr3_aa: CASSEYNDRVAEAFF
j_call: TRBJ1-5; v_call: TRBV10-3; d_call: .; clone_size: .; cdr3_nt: TGTGCCATCAGTCTTTCAGATCAGCCCCAGCATTTT; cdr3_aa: CAISLSDQPQHF
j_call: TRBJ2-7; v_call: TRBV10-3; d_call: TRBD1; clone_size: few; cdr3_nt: TGTGCCATCAGTGGGGATAACAGGGGCTACGAGCAGTACTTC; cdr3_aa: CAISGDNRGYEQYF
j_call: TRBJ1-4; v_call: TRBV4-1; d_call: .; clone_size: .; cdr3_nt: TGCGCCAGCAGCCAAGATCTGGGAGTACAGAGCAAACTGTTTTTT; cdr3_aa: CASSQDLGVQSKLFF
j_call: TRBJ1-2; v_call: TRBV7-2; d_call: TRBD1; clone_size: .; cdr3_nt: TGTGCCAGCAGCCTACAAGTAGGGACAGGGGGCGCGGGGGGCTACACCTTC; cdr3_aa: CASSLQVGTGGAGGYTF
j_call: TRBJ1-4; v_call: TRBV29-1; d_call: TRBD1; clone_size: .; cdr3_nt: TGCAGCACCGCAGGGGGCATAGGTGAAAAACTGTTTTTT; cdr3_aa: CSTAGGIGEKLFF
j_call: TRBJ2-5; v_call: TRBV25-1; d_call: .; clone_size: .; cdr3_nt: TGTGCCAGCAGTTCCTCGCGCGGGTCTGGGGAGACCCAGTACTTC; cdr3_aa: CASSSSRGSGETQYF
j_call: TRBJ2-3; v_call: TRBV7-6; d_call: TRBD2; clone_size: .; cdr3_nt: TGTGCCAGCAGCGCCGGCGCTAGCGGGGCCGGGGATACGCAGTATTTT; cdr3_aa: CASSAGASGAGDTQYF
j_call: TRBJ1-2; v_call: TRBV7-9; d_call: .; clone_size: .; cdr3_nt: TGTGCCAGCAGCTTAAGGGGATCTAGAGACTATGGCTACACCTTC; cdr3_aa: CASSLRGSRDYGYTF
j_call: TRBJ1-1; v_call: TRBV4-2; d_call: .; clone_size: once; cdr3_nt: TGTGCCAGCAAAAGGAGAGAGCAGAACACTGAAGCTTTCTTT; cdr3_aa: CASKRREQNTEAFF
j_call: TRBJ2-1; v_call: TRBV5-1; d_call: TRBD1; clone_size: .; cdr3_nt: TGCGCCAGCAGACCAAGACAGGGCCACAATGAGCAGTTCTTC; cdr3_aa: CASRPRQGHNEQFF
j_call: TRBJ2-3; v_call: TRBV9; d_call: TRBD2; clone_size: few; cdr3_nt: TGTGCCAGCAGCCTCGGGACTAGCGGGAGGCGACTCACAGATACGCAGTATTTT; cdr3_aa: CASSLGTSGRRLTDTQYF
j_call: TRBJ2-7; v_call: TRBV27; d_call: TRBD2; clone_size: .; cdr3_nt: TGTGCCAGCAGTACCAGACTAGCGGGAGACGAGCAGTACTTC; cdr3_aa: CASSTRLAGDEQYF
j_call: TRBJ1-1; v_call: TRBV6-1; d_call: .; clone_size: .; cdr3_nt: TGTGCCAGCAAGTTAGACACTGAAGCTTTCTTT; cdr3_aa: CASKLDTEAFF
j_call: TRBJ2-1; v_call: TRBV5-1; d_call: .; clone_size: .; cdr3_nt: TGCGCCAGCAGCCCAATTCCGGGTGGTGAGCAGTTCTTC; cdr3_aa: CASSPIPGGEQFF
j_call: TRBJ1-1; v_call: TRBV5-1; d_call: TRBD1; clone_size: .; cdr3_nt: TGCGCCAGCAGCTTGGACAGGGGGCGAGGAACTGAAGCTTTCTTT; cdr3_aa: CASSLDRGRGTEAFF
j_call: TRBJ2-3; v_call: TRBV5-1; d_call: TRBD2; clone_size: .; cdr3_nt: TGCGCCAGCAGCTTGGCAGCTAGCGGGGGGAGTGGGGATACGCAGTATTTT; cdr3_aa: CASSLAASGGSGDTQYF
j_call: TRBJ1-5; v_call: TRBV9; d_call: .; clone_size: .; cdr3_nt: TGTGCCAGCAGCGTATCGTCCCAGGTCAATCAGCCCCAGCATTTT; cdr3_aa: CASSVSSQVNQPQHF
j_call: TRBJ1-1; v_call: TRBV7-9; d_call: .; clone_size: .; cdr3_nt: TGTGCCAGCAGCTTAGTACCGGTGGTGGGCATGGGCGTTGAAGCTTTCTTT; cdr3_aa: CASSLVPVVGMGVEAFF
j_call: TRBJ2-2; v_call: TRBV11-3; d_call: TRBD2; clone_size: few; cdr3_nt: TGTGCCAGCAGTAGGGGAGCGGGGGACACCGGGGAGCTGTTTTTT; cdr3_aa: CASSRGAGDTGELFF
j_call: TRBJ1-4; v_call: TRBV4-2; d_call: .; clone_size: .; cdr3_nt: TGTGCCAGCAGCCGTACACAGGGTCTAGATGAAAAACTGTTTTTT; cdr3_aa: CASSRTQGLDEKLFF
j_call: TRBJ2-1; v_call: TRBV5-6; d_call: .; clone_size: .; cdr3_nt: TGTGCCAGCAGCTTTACAGGGTTTAAGGATGAGCAGTTCTTC; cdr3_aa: CASSFTGFKDEQFF